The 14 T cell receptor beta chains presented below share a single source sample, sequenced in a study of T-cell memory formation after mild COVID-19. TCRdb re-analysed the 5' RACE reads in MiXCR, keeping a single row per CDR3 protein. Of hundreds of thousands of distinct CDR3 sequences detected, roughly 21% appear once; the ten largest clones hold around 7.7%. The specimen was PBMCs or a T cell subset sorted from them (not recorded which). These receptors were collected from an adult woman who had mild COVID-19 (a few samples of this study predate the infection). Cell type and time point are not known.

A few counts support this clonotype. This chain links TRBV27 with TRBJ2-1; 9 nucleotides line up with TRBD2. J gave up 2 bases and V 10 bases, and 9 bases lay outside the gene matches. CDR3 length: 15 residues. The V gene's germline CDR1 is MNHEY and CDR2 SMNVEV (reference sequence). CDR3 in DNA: TGTGCCACTACTTTGCGGGGGGGCCCCTACAATGAGCAGTTCTTC. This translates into CATTLRGGPYNEQFF.

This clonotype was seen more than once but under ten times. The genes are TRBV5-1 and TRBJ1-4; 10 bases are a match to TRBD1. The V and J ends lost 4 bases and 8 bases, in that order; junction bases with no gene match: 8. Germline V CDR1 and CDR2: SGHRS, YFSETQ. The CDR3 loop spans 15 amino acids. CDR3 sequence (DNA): TGCGCCAGCAGCGCACCGGGACAGGGGATGGAAAAACTGTTTTTT. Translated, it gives CASSAPGQGMEKLFF.

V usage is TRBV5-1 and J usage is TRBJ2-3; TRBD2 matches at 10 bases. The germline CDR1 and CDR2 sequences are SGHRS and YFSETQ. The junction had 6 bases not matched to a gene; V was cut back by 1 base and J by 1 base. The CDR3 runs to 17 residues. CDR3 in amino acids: CASSLPVLAGGTDTQYF. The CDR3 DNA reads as TGCGCCAGCAGCTTGCCCGTTCTAGCGGGGGGCACAGATACGCAGTATTTT. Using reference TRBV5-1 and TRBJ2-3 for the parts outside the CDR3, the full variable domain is KAGVTQTPRYLIKTRGQQVTLSCSPISGHRSVSWYQQTPGQGLQFLFEYFSETQRNKGNFPGRFSGRQFSNSRSEMNVSTLELGDSALYLCASSLPVLAGGTDTQYFGPGTRLTVL.

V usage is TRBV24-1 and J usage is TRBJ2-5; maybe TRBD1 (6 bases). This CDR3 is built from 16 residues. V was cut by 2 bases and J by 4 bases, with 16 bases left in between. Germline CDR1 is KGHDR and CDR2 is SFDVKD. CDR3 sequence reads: CATSDSGHRVPETQYF. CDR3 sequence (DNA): TGTGCCACCAGTGATTCTGGACACAGGGTCCCAGAGACCCAGTACTTC.

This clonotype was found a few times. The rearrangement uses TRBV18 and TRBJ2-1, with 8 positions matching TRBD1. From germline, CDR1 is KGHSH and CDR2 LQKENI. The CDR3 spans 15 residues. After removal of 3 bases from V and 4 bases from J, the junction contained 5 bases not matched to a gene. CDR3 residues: CASSPPRQGYNEQFF. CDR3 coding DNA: TGTGCCAGCTCACCTCCACGACAGGGGTACAATGAGCAGTTCTTC.

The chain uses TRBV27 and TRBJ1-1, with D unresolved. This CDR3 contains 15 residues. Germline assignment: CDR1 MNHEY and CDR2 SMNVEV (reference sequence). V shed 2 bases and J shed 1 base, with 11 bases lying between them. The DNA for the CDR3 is TGTGCCAGCAGTTTAAGGTCGGGGAGGAACACTGAAGCTTTCTTT. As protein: CASSLRSGRNTEAFF.

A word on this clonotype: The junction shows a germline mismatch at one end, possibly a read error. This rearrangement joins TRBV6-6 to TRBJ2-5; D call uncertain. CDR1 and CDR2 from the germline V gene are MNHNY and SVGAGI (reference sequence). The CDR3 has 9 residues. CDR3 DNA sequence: TGTGCCAGCAGTTACCCCCTTCTTTTC. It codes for CASSYPLLF.

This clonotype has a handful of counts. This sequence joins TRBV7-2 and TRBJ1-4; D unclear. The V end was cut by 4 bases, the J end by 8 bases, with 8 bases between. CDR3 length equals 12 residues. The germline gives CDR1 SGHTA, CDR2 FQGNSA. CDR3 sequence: CASSSLKEKLFF. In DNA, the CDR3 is TGTGCCAGCAGCTCTTTGAAAGAAAAACTGTTTTTT.

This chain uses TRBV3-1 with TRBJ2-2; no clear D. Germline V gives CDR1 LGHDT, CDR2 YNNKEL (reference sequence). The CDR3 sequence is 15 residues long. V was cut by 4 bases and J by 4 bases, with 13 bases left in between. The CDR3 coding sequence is TGTGCCAGCAGCCTACTGGCATATCCCACCGGGGAGCTGTTTTTT. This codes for CASSLLAYPTGELFF.

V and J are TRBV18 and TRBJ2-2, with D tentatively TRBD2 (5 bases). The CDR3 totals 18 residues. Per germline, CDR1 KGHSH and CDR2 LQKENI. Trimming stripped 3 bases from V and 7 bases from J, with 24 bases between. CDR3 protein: CASSPEPGWYERDGELFF. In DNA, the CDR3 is TGTGCCAGCTCACCTGAACCGGGGTGGTACGAGCGTGACGGGGAGCTGTTTTTT.

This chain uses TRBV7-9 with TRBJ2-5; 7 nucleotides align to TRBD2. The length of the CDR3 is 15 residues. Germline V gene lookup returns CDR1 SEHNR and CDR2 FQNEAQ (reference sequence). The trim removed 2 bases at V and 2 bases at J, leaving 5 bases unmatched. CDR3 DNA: TGTGCCAGCAGCTTACCTCTAGCGGCTCAAGAGACCCAGTACTTC. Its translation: CASSLPLAAQETQYF. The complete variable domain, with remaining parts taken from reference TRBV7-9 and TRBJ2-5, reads DTGVSQNPRHKITKRGQNVTFRCDPISEHNRLYWYRQTLGQGPEFLTYFQNEAQLEKSRLLSDRFSAERPKGSFSTLEIQRTEQGDSAMYLCASSLPLAAQETQYFGPGTRLLVL.

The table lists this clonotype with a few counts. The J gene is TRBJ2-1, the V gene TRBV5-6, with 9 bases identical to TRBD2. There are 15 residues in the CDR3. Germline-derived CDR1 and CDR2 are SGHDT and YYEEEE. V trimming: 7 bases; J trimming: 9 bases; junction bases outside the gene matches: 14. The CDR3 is CASRPLGRGGTEQFF. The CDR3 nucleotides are TGTGCCAGCCGACCGCTGGGGCGGGGGGGCACTGAGCAGTTCTTC.

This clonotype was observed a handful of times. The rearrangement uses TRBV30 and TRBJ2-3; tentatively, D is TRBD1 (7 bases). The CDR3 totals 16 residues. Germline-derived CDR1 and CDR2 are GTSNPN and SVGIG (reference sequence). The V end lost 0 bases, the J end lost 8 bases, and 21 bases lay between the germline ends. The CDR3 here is CAWSVSGALAGGTQYF. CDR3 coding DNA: TGTGCCTGGAGTGTATCGGGGGCGCTCGCAGGGGGTACGCAGTATTTT.

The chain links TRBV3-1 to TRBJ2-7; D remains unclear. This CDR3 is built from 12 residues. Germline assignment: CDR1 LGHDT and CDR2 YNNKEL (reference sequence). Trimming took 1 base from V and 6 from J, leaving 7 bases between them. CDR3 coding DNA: TGTGCCAGCAGCCAAGGGGCCTCCGAGCAGTACTTC. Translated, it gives CASSQGASEQYF.